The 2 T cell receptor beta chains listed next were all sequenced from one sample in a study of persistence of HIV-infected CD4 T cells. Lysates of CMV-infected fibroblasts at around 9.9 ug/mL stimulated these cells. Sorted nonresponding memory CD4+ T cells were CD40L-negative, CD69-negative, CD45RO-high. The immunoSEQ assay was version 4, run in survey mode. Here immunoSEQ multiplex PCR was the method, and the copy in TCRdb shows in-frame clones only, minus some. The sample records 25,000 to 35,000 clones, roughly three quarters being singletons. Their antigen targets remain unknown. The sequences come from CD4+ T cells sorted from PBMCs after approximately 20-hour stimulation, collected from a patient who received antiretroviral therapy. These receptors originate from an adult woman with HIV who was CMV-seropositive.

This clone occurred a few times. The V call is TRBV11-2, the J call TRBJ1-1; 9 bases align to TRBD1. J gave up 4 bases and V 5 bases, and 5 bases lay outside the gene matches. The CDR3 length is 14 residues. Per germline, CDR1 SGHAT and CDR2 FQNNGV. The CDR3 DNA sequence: TGTGCCAGCAGCCTGACAGGGGGAAGCACTGAAGCTTTCTTT. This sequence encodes CASSLTGGSTEAFF.

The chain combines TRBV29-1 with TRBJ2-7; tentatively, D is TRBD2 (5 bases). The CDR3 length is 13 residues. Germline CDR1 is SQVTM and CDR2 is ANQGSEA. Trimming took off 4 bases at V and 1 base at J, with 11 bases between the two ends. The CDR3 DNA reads TGCAGCGTTGTACTAGACGGATCCTACGAGCAGTACTTC. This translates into CSVVLDGSYEQYF.